Sequencing of this T cell receptor beta chain was carried out in a study of blood T cells in healthy people across ages. Study-wide background: About one barcoded beta molecule per two T cells came from capture by template switching. Study-wide findings and caveats: A roughly linear fall in TCR beta diversity per million T cells was seen with increasing age. Long-lived and aged donors differed, with more naive CD4+ cells and higher diversity in the long-lived.

Each sample yielded at least 5.5 micrograms of PBMC total RNA. The germline V and J ends were trimmed by 1 base and 0 bases, with 20 bases remaining between them. This CDR3 comprises 19 residues. CDR1 and CDR2 from the germline V gene are MNHNS and SASEGT. Then a second PCR, running about 6 to 12 cycles, was carried out with a sample-barcoded 5' primer and a J-beta primer mix. TCRdb used MiXCR to reprocess the 5' RACE reads, holding one entry per CDR3 protein. The sample includes around 1,500,000 distinct CDR3 sequences, approximately 40% of them seen just once. Comments on this clonotype: Its antigen is as yet unknown.

The TCR sequence derives from a young woman in good health. Sequencing was done on a sample of blood. The chain uses TRBV6-1 and TRBJ2-3; no clear D. The CDR3 DNA reads as TGTGCCAGCAGTGAAGAGGATGTTGGGTTTCGGCGGAGCACAGATACGCAGTATTTT. Translation gives CASSEEDVGFRRSTDTQYF.